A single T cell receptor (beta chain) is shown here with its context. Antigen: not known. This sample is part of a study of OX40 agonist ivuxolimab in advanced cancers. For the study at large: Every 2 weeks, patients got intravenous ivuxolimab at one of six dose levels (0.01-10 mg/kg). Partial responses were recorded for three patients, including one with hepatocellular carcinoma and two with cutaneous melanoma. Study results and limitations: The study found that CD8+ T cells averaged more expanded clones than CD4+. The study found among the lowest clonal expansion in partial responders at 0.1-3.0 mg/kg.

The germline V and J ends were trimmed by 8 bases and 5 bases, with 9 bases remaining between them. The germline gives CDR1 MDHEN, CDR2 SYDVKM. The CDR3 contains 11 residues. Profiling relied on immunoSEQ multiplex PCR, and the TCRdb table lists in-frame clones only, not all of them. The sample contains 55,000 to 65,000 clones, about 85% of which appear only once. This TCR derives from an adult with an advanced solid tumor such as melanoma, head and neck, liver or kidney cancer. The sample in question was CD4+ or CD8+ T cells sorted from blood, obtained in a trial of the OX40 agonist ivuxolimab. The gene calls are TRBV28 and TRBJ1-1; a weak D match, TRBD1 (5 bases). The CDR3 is CASGGETEAFF. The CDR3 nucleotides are TGTGCCAGCGGGGGGGAGACTGAAGCTTTCTTT.